The present T cell receptor beta chain was sequenced within a study of early T cells in non-severe SARS-CoV-2 infection. Study-level information: Sequencing was performed on bulk RNA from unsorted whole blood, leaving chains unpaired.

Overall study findings and caveats: Lookups in VDJdb leaned toward anti-spike CD8 responses and missed private and CD4 specificities.

This clonotype came up many times. Its antigen remains unknown. Individual cDNA molecules were tagged with unique molecular identifiers, the study reported. TCRdb re-called the 5' RACE reads through MiXCR, storing one row per CDR3 protein. The profile shows 50,000 to 85,000 distinct CDR3 sequences, roughly 10% of them singletons. Germline loops: CDR1 SGHTA, CDR2 FQGTGA. After removal of 5 bases from V and 0 bases from J, the junction contained 6 bases not matched to a gene. The CDR3 sequence is 16 residues long. This clonotype was sampled from an adult who was a healthcare worker with PCR-confirmed SARS-CoV-2 infection or an uninfected control (not recorded which). The sequencing input was whole blood. The chain joins TRBV7-3 to TRBJ2-1, with 8 positions matching TRBD1. The CDR3 protein is CASSPWDRSSYNEQFF. The DNA for the CDR3 is TGTGCCAGCAGCCCCTGGGACAGGAGCTCCTACAATGAGCAGTTCTTC.